Sequencing of this T cell receptor beta chain was carried out in a study of chemoradiotherapy in HPV16-positive cancers. Data came from immunoSEQ multiplex PCR; TCRdb stores just in-frame clones and leaves some out. Of approximately 27,000 clones in the sample, 75% to 90% were seen once. The CDR3 extends over 18 amino acids. CDR1 is LGHNT, CDR2 FRNRAP, per germline. J gave up 3 bases and V 0 bases, and 10 bases lay outside the gene matches. This specimen was blood, taken from a patient who underwent chemoradiotherapy. The clonotype was recovered from a human donor with HPV-associated anogenital cancer. The chain links TRBV12-5 to TRBJ1-1; 10 nucleotides match TRBD1. This CDR3 is CASGLVQVGQGLDTEAFF. CDR3 sequence (DNA): TGTGCTAGTGGTTTGGTACAAGTGGGACAGGGGTTGGACACTGAAGCTTTCTTT.